Listed here are 12 T cell receptor beta chains from one sample, sequenced in a study of blood T cell repertoires in COVID-19. Libraries were prepared by immunoSEQ multiplex PCR; TCRdb keeps only in-frame clonotypes and omits some of them. Of 45,000 to 55,000 clones listed, around 90% were seen once; the top ten hold 28%. Specimen: peripheral blood. The receptors were sampled from a woman at least 80 years old with acute or convalescent COVID-19.

This rearrangement joins TRBV4-1 to TRBJ2-4; 9 nucleotides match TRBD2. Germline CDR1 and CDR2: MGHRA and YSYEKL. The CDR3 covers 17 residues. Trimming cost V 0 bases and J 3 bases; bases outside gene matches: 6. The CDR3 here is CASSQETGREGKNIQYF. CDR3 nucleotide sequence: TGCGCCAGCAGCCAAGAAACAGGGCGGGAGGGCAAAAACATTCAGTACTTC.

The chain couples TRBV24-1 to TRBJ2-2; 7 nucleotides match TRBD1. V dropped 7 bases and J dropped 3; count of bases not matched to a gene: 4. The germline CDR1 and CDR2 sequences are KGHDR and SFDVKD. This CDR3 region has 14 residues. CDR3 amino acids: CATRRQGDTGELFF. CDR3 coding DNA: TGTGCCACCAGGAGACAGGGCGACACCGGGGAGCTGTTTTTT.

This clone was seen a handful of times. The chain carries TRBV19 and TRBJ1-5, with D possibly being TRBD1 (6 bases). Trimming shortened V by 3 bases and J by 4 bases, and 19 bases separated the two germline ends. From germline, CDR1 is LNHDA and CDR2 SQIVND (reference sequence). This CDR3 comprises 17 residues. In DNA, the CDR3 is TGTGCCAGTAGTATCATACAGGGCAATTGGAAAAATCAGCCCCAGCATTTT. This encodes CASSIIQGNWKNQPQHF.

The count of this clone is one. V gene TRBV28 combines with J gene TRBJ1-2; D unresolved. Deletions cut 8 bases from V and 1 base from J, with 8 bases between. Looked up from germline, CDR1 is MDHEN and CDR2 is SYDVKM. The CDR3 spans 12 residues. CDR3 bases: TGTGCCAGCTATTCCGTTAACTATGGCTACACCTTC. Translation: CASYSVNYGYTF.

The sample holds one count of this clone. The chain carries TRBV2 and TRBJ1-4; possibly TRBD1 for D (6 bases). The CDR3 is made up of 14 amino acids. Trimming took 5 bases from V and 2 from J, leaving 9 bases between them. Germline loops: CDR1 SNHLY, CDR2 FYNNEI. CDR3 sequence (DNA): TGTGCCAGCAGTTCAGGACAGACTAATGAAAAACTGTTTTTT. As protein: CASSSGQTNEKLFF.

The chain is built from TRBV3-1 (or the pseudogene TRBV3-2) and TRBJ2-5; maybe TRBD1 (5 bases). The CDR3 runs 14 residues. V lost 0 bases, J lost 4 bases, and 9 bases lay in between. Per the germline V gene, CDR1 is LGHDT and CDR2 is YNNKEL (reference sequence). CDR3 amino acids: CASSQDDRIETQYF. In DNA, the CDR3 is TGTGCCAGCAGCCAAGATGACAGAATAGAGACCCAGTACTTC.

V gene TRBV7-9 combines with J gene TRBJ1-4; TRBD1 is a possible D gene (6 bases). The ends were cut back, 5 bases at V and 7 bases at J, with 17 bases in the middle. Germline assignment: CDR1 SEHNR and CDR2 FQNEAQ (reference sequence). The CDR3 extends over 15 amino acids. The CDR3 region is CASSPRGGPSEKLFF. CDR3 in DNA: TGTGCCAGCAGCCCGCGGGGGGGGCCGAGTGAAAAACTGTTTTTT.

The J gene is TRBJ1-2, the V gene TRBV25-1; TRBD1 is a possible D gene (5 bases). V was trimmed by 1 base and J by 4 bases, leaving 10 bases between them. The CDR3 length is 14 residues. Per germline, CDR1 MGHDK and CDR2 SYGVNS. The CDR3 here is CASSEWGDAYGYTF. CDR3 nucleotide sequence: TGTGCCAGCAGTGAATGGGGGGACGCCTATGGCTACACCTTC.

This chain connects TRBV7-2 to TRBJ2-1; 10 bases agree with TRBD2. V lost 5 bases, J lost 7 bases, and 8 bases stayed unmatched. CDR3 length: 15 residues. The V gene's germline CDR1 is SGHTA and CDR2 FQGNSA. Here the CDR3 DNA reads TGTGCCAGCAGCCCACCGGGACTAGCGATAAATGAGCAGTTCTTC. Translating it yields CASSPPGLAINEQFF.

The rearrangement uses TRBV29-1 and TRBJ2-5; 10 nucleotides agree with TRBD1. Trimming cost V 6 bases and J 5 bases; bases outside gene matches: 6. CDR1 and CDR2 from the germline V gene are SQVTM and ANQGSEA. This CDR3 has 13 amino acids. The chain's CDR3 is CSVRDRGPETQYF. CDR3 sequence (DNA): TGCAGCGTGCGGGACAGGGGCCCTGAGACCCAGTACTTC.

CDR3: CASSSDTGYEQYV. DNA for the CDR3: TGTGCCAGCAGCTCGGACACTGGCTACGAGCAGTACGTC. The rearrangement joins TRBV5-4 to TRBJ2-7; D is perhaps TRBD1 (5 bases). V lost 3 bases and J lost 3, with 10 bases in between. Looked up from germline, CDR1 is SGHNT and CDR2 is YYREEE (reference sequence). The CDR3 is 13 amino acids.

V gene TRBV27 combines with J gene TRBJ1-2, with a possible D match to TRBD1 (6 bases). V lost 4 bases and J 3 bases, leaving 18 bases between the germline ends. The CDR3 length is 16 residues. Germline V gene sequence: CDR1 MNHEY, CDR2 SMNVEV (reference sequence). The CDR3: CASSSQGRGPHYGYTF. In DNA, the CDR3 is TGTGCCAGCAGTTCTCAGGGGAGGGGACCGCACTATGGCTACACCTTC.